This TCR beta chain was captured in a study of cytomegalovirus exposure and HLA in healthy donors. PCR primers comprised 60 Vbeta and 13 Jbeta primers. Generated by immunoSEQ multiplex PCR, the TCRdb table keeps only in-frame clones and is missing some. Of roughly 190,000 clones in the sample, 75% to 80% were seen once. CDR3 length: 15 amino acids. The germline V gene encodes CDR1 LNHDA and CDR2 SQIVND (reference sequence). V lost 8 bases and J 3 bases, leaving 17 bases between the germline ends. Sequenced: PBMCs. This receptor was obtained from a female donor in good health and CMV-seronegative. The chain combines TRBV19 with TRBJ2-1; D perhaps matches TRBD1 (5 bases). CDR3 region: CASALDSRNYNEQFF. The CDR3 DNA sequence: TGTGCCAGTGCATTAGACAGTAGGAACTACAATGAGCAGTTCTTC.